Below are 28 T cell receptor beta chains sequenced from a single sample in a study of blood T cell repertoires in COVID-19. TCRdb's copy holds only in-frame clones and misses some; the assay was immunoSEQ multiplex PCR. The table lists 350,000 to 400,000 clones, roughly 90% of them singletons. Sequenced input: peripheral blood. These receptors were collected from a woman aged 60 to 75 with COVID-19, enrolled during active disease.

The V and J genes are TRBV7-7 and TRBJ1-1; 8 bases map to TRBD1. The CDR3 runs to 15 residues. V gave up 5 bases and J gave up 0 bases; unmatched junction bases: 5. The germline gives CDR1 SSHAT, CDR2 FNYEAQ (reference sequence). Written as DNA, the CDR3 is TGTGCCAGCAGCACTAGACAGGGGTTGAACACTGAAGCTTTCTTT. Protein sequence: CASSTRQGLNTEAFF.

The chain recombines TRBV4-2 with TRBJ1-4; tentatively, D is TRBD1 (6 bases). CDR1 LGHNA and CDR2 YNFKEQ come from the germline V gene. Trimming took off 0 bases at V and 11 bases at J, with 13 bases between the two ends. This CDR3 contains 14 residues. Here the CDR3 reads CASSQDLQGRKLFF. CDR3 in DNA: TGTGCCAGCAGCCAAGACTTACAGGGTCGGAAACTGTTTTTT.

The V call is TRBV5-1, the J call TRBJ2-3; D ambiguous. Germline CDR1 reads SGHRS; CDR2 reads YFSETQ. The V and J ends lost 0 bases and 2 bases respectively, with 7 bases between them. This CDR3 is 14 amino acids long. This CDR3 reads CASSLEHHTDTQYF. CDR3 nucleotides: TGCGCCAGCAGCTTGGAACACCACACAGATACGCAGTATTTT.

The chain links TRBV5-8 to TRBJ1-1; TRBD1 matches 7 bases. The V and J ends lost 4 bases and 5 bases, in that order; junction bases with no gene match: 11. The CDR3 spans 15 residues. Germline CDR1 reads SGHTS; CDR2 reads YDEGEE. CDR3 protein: CASSTWTGQQTEAFF. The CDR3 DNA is TGTGCCAGCAGCACATGGACAGGTCAACAGACTGAAGCTTTCTTT.

The CDR3 region is CASSSPQGSGANVLTF. The CDR3 DNA reads TGTGCCAGCAGCAGCCCTCAGGGTTCTGGGGCCAACGTCCTGACTTTC. The chain recombines TRBV5-4 with TRBJ2-6, with D possibly matching TRBD1 (5 bases). V dropped 4 bases and J dropped 1 base, with 12 bases sitting between them. The germline V gene encodes CDR1 SGHNT and CDR2 YYREEE (reference sequence). This CDR3 is built from 16 residues.

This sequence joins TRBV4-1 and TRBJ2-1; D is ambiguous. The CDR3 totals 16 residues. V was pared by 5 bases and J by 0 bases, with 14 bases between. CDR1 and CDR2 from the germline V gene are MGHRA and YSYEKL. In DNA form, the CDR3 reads TGCGCCAGCAGCTTCATCGACATTATCTCCTACAATGAGCAGTTCTTC. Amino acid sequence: CASSFIDIISYNEQFF.

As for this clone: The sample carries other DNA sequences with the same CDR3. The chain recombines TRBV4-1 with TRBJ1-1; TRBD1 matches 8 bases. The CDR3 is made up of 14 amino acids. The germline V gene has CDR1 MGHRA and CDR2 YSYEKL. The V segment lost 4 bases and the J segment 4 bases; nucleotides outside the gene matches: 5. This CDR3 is CASSRGQGSTEAFF. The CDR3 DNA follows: TGCGCCAGCAGCCGCGGACAGGGAAGCACTGAAGCTTTCTTT.

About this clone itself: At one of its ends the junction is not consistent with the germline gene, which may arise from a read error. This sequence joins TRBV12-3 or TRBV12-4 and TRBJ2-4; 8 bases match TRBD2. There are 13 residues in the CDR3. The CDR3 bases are TGTGCCAGCAGTTTACAGCAGCGGGGGCCGGGCCACTTC. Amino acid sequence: CASSLQQRGPGHF.

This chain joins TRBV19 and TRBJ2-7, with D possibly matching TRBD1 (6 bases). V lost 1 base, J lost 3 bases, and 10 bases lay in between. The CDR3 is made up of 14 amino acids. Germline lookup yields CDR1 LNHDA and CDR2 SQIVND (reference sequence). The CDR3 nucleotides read TGTGCCAGTAGTATAGGGGTCAGGGGCTACGAGCAGTACTTC. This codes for CASSIGVRGYEQYF.

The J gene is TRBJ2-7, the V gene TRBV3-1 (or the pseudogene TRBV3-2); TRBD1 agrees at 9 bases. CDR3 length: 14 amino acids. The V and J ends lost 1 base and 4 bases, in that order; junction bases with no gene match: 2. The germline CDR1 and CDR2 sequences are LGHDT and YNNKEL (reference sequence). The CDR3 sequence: CASSQGTGEYEQYF. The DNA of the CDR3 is TGTGCCAGCAGCCAAGGGACAGGGGAGTACGAGCAGTACTTC.

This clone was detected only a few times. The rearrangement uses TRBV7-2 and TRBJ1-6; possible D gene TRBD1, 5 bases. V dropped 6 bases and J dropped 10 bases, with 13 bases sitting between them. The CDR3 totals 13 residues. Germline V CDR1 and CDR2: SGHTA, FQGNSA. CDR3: CASRGDWGSPLHF. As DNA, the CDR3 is TGTGCCAGCAGGGGGGACTGGGGATCACCCCTCCACTTT. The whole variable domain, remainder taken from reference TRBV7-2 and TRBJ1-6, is GAGVSQSPSNKVTEKGKDVELRCDPISGHTALYWYRQSLGQGLEFLIYFQGNSAPDKSGLPSDRFSAERTGGSVSTLTIQRTQQEDSAVYLCASRGDWGSPLHFGNGTRLTVT.

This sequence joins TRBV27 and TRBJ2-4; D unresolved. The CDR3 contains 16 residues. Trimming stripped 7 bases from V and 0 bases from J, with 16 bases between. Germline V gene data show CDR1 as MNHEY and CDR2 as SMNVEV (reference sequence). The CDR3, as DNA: TGTGCCAGCACAACTCGTGAGGCTCTAGCCAAAAACATTCAGTACTTC. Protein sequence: CASTTREALAKNIQYF.

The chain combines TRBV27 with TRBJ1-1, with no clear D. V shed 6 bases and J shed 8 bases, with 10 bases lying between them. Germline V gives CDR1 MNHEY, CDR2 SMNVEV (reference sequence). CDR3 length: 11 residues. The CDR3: CASSSIREAFF. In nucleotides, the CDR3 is TGTGCCAGCAGCTCCATACGGGAAGCTTTCTTT.

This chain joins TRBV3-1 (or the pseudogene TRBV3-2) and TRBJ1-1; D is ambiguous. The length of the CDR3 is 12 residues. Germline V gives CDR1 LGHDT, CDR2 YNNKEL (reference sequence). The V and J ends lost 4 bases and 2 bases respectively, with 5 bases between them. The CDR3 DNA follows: TGTGCCAGCAGCCTGGGCAACACTGAAGCTTTCTTT. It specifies CASSLGNTEAFF.

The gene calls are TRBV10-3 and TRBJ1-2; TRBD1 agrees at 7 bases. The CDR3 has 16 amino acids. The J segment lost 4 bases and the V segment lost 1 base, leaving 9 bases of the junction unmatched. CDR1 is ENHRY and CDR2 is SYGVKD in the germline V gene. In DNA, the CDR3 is TGTGCCATCAGTGAGTGGAAGGGGGCGACTGCCTATGGCTACACCTTC. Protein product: CAISEWKGATAYGYTF.

The CDR3 DNA reads as TGCGCCAGCAGCTTGGCGGGGGGGCCCACTGAAGCTTTCTTT. Its translation is CASSLAGGPTEAFF. The J gene is TRBJ1-1, the V gene TRBV5-1; possibly TRBD1 for D (6 bases). This CDR3 has 14 amino acids. Trimming pared 0 bases from V and 4 bases from J, leaving 10 bases between. Germline V gene data show CDR1 as SGHRS and CDR2 as YFSETQ. The full variable domain, with the rest looked up from reference TRBV5-1 and TRBJ1-1, is KAGVTQTPRYLIKTRGQQVTLSCSPISGHRSVSWYQQTPGQGLQFLFEYFSETQRNKGNFPGRFSGRQFSNSRSEMNVSTLELGDSALYLCASSLAGGPTEAFFGQGTRLTVV.

CDR3 bases: TGTGCCAGCAGTTTCGACTTAGCTGAGCAGTTCTTC. This translates into CASSFDLAEQFF. This rearrangement joins TRBV5-8 to TRBJ2-1; D ambiguous. Germline CDR1 SGHTS, CDR2 YDEGEE. The ends were cut back, 5 bases at V and 9 bases at J, with 12 bases in the middle. The CDR3 contains 12 residues.

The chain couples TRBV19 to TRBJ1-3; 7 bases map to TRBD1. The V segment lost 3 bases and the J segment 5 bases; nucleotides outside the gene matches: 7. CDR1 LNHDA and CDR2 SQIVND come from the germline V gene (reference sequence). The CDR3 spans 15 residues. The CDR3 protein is CASSIVGQARNTIYF. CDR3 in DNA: TGTGCCAGTAGTATCGTTGGACAGGCGCGAAACACCATATATTTT.

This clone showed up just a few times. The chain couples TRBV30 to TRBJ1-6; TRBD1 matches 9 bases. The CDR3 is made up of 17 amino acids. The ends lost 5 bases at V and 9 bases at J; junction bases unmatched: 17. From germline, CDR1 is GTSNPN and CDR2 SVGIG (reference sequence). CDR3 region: CAWVSGQGGTWGSPLHF. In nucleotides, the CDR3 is TGTGCCTGGGTCTCGGGACAGGGTGGGACGTGGGGTTCACCCCTCCACTTT.

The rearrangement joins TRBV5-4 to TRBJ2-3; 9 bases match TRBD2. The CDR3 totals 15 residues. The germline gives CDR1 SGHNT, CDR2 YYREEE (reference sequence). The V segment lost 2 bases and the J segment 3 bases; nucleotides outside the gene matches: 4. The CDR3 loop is CASSFVAGVTDTQYF. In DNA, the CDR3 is TGTGCCAGCAGCTTTGTAGCGGGGGTTACAGATACGCAGTATTTT.

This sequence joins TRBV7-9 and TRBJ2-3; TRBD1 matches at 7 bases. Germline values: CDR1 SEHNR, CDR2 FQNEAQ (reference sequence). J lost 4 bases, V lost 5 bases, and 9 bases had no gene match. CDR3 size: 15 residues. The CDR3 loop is CASSPRQGLADTQYF. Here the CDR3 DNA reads TGTGCCAGCAGCCCTCGACAGGGATTGGCAGATACGCAGTATTTT.

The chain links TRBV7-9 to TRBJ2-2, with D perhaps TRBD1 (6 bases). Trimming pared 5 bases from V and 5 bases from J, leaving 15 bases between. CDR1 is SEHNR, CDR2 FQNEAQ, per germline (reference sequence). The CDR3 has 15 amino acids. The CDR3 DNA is TGTGCCAGCAGCCACCCCAACAGGGTGACCGGGGAGCTGTTTTTT. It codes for CASSHPNRVTGELFF. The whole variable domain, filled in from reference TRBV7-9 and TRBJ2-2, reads DTGVSQNPRHKITKRGQNVTFRCDPISEHNRLYWYRQTLGQGPEFLTYFQNEAQLEKSRLLSDRFSAERPKGSFSTLEIQRTEQGDSAMYLCASSHPNRVTGELFFGEGSRLTVL.

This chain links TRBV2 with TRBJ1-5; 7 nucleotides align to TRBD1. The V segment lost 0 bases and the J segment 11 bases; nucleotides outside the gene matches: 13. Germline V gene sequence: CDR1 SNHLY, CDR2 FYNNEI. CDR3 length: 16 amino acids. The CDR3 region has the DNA TGTGCCAGCAGTGAAGCGTCATCCAGGGGGAGTTCAGCCCAGCATTTT. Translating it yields CASSEASSRGSSAQHF.

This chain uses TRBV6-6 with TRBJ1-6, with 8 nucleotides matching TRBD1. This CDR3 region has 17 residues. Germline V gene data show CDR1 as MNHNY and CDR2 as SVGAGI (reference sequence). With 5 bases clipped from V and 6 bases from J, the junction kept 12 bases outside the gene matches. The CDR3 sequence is CASSRTGPLTSNSPLHF. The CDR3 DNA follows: TGTGCCAGCAGTCGGACAGGGCCTCTTACTTCTAATTCACCCCTCCACTTT.

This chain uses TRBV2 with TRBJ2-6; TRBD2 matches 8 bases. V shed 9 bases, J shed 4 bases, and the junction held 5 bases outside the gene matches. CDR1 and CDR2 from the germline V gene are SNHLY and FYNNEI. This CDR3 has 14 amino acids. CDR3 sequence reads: CASSGEAGANVLTF. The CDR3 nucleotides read TGTGCCAGTAGCGGGGAGGCCGGGGCCAACGTCCTGACTTTC.

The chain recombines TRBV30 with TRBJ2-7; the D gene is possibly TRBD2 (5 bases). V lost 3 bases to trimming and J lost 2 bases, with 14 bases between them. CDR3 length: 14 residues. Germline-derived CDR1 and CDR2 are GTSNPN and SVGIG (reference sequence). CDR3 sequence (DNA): TGTGCCTGGAGCCTCCACGCACTAGCCTACGAGCAGTACTTC. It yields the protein CAWSLHALAYEQYF. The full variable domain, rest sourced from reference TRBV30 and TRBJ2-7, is SQTIHQWPATLVQPVGSPLSLECTVEGTSNPNLYWYRQAAGRGLQLLFYSVGIGQISSEVPQNLSASRPQDRQFILSSKKLLLSDSGFYLCAWSLHALAYEQYFGPGTRLTVT.

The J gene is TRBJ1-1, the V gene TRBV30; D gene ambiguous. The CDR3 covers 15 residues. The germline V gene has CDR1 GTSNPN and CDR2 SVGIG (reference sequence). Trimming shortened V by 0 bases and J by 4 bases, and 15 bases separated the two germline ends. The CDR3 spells CAWSVREKGATEAFF. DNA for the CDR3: TGTGCCTGGAGTGTACGGGAGAAAGGAGCCACTGAAGCTTTCTTT. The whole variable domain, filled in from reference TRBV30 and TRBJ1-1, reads SQTIHQWPATLVQPVGSPLSLECTVEGTSNPNLYWYRQAAGRGLQLLFYSVGIGQISSEVPQNLSASRPQDRQFILSSKKLLLSDSGFYLCAWSVREKGATEAFFGQGTRLTVV.

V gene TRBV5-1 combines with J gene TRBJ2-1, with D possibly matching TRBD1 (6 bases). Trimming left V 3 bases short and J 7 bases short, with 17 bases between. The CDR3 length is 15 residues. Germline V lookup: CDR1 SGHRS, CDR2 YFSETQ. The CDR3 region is CASSWDNPSTNEQFF. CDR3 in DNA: TGCGCCAGCAGCTGGGACAACCCAAGTACGAATGAGCAGTTCTTC.